The sequence of this T cell receptor beta chain was determined in a study of T cell changes during pregnancy in multiple sclerosis. Profiled with immunoSEQ multiplex PCR; TCRdb holds only in-frame clones, not every one. There are tens of thousands of clones in the sample; 93% occur only once, and under 5% lies in the top ten. V was pared by 4 bases and J by 6 bases, with 9 bases between. The CDR3 spans 12 residues. Germline V CDR1 and CDR2: SNHLY, FYNNEI. The clonotype comes from a female donor with multiple sclerosis, enrolled in a pregnancy study. The sample consisted of CD8+ T cells from peripheral blood mononuclear cells, taken in the second trimester of pregnancy. The genes are TRBV2 and TRBJ1-1, with D uncertain. The CDR3 sequence is CASSAVEAEAFF. CDR3 in DNA: TGTGCCAGCAGTGCAGTGGAGGCTGAAGCTTTCTTT.